Listed here are 5 T cell receptor beta chains from one sample, sequenced in a study of early T cells in non-severe SARS-CoV-2 infection (dated by TCRdb to 2020 to 2023). The receptor library was made with 5' RACE. Sequencing was carried out with a NextSeq 500. The public reads were quality trimmed at Q25 with fastp and then assembled into clones with MiXCR by TCRdb, keeping productive beta chains. Every distinct CDR3 protein forms one entry, paired with its most common genes and DNA. This sample gives about 80,000 distinct CDR3 sequences in total; roughly 9.6% of them show up just once. Together, the top ten hold about 4.8% of the sample. The material sequenced was whole blood. The receptors derive from an adult who was a healthcare worker with PCR-confirmed SARS-CoV-2 infection or an uninfected control (not recorded which).

There are a few counts of this clonotype. This rearrangement joins TRBV6-2 or TRBV6-3 to TRBJ2-7; D ambiguous. Germline V gene data show CDR1 as MNHEY and CDR2 as SVGEGT. CDR3 size: 12 residues. V was clipped by 6 bases and J by 3 bases, with 9 bases between them. For the CDR3, the DNA is TGTGCCAGCAGCCTAGTGAACTACGAGCAGTACTTC. This gives the protein CASSLVNYEQYF.

This clonotype was seen a few times. CDR3 in DNA: TGTGCCAGCAGCCCGACTAGCTCCCCCTACAATGAGCAGTTCTTC. Amino acids: CASSPTSSPYNEQFF. The chain has TRBV5-5 and TRBJ2-1, with 7 positions matching TRBD2. The germline V gene has CDR1 SGHKS and CDR2 YYEKEE (reference sequence). There are 15 residues in the CDR3. The J segment lost 2 bases and the V segment lost 4 bases, leaving 6 bases of the junction unmatched. The whole variable domain, filled in from reference TRBV5-5 and TRBJ2-1, reads DAGVTQSPTHLIKTRGQQVTLRCSPISGHKSVSWYQQVLGQGPQFIFQYYEKEERGRGNFPDRFSARQFPNYSSELNVNALLLGDSALYLCASSPTSSPYNEQFFGPGTRLTVL.

There are many counts of this clonotype. The genes are TRBV10-2 and TRBJ1-2; TRBD1 aligns across 7 bases. In germline, CDR1 is WSHSY, CDR2 SAAADI. The trim removed 4 bases at V and 5 bases at J, leaving 10 bases unmatched. The CDR3 covers 15 residues. The CDR3 nucleotides read TGCGCCAGCAGTGCCTCCCCGGGACAGCAGTATGGCTACACCTTC. It encodes CASSASPGQQYGYTF.

This clonotype was counted many times. An end of the junction does not agree with germline; a read error may underlie this. CDR3 bases: TGTGCCAGCAGCGCACTGGACCGGGCGCTAGTTGTCTTC. Translating gives CASSALDRALVVF. The chain has TRBV7-9 and TRBJ1-2; D ambiguous. The germline CDR1 and CDR2 sequences are SEHNR and FQNEAQ (reference sequence). This CDR3 has 13 amino acids.

This clonotype was seen ten or more times. The V call is TRBV11-2, the J call TRBJ2-1, with 14 bases matching TRBD2. CDR1 is SGHAT, CDR2 FQNNGV, per germline. V shed 4 bases and J 12 bases; nucleotides not matched to a gene: 8. The CDR3 length is 15 residues. The CDR3 DNA is TGTGCCAGCAGCTACCCGGGACTAGCGGGAGCGGGGCAGTTCTTC. Encoded protein: CASSYPGLAGAGQFF.